The 10 T cell receptor beta chains below were found in one sample sequenced in a study of OX40 agonist ivuxolimab in advanced cancers. Generated by immunoSEQ multiplex PCR, the TCRdb table keeps only in-frame clones and is missing some. The sample contains approximately 70,000 clones, just over 85% of which appear only once. The sequences come from CD4+ or CD8+ T cells sorted from blood, collected in a trial of the OX40 agonist ivuxolimab. The source of these receptors is an adult with an advanced solid tumor such as melanoma, head and neck, liver or kidney cancer.

This clone was recorded once. The V call is TRBV6-5, the J call TRBJ2-1; 10 bases are a match to TRBD1. Germline CDR1 is MNHEY and CDR2 is SVGAGI. Losses at the gene ends were 10 bases for V and 8 bases for J; bases not matched to a gene: 11. There are 14 residues in the CDR3. The CDR3 bases are TGTGCCACTACCCGGGACAGGGGCCGCGATGAGCAGTTCTTC. As protein: CATTRDRGRDEQFF.

The chain carries TRBV2 and TRBJ1-5, with TRBD1 as a possible D gene (5 bases). Trimming took off 5 bases at V and 9 bases at J, with 17 bases between the two ends. The CDR3 loop spans 14 amino acids. Germline loops: CDR1 SNHLY, CDR2 FYNNEI. In DNA form, the CDR3 reads TGTGCCAGCAGTAACGAACAGGTCCTGGGGCCCCAGCATTTT. This encodes CASSNEQVLGPQHF.

This chain connects TRBV7-2 to TRBJ2-7; 8 bases align to TRBD1. Per germline, CDR1 SGHTA and CDR2 FQGNSA. CDR3 length: 17 amino acids. V shed 4 bases and J 6 bases; nucleotides not matched to a gene: 17. The DNA of the CDR3 is TGTGCCAGCAGCTCCTCACCCCCGGGACAGGCCCCCGGCGAGCAGTACTTC. This encodes CASSSSPPGQAPGEQYF.

This rearrangement joins TRBV7-2 to TRBJ2-5; 8 nucleotides line up with TRBD2. This CDR3 is built from 15 residues. Per the germline V gene, CDR1 is SGHTA and CDR2 is FQGNSA. V shed 6 bases and J 5 bases; nucleotides not matched to a gene: 11. Written as DNA, the CDR3 is TGTGCCAGCAGTATTAGCGGGGCCCCCCGGGAGACCCAGTACTTC. Translation: CASSISGAPRETQYF.

The chain links TRBV7-2 to TRBJ1-4; 7 positions agree with TRBD1. CDR1 SGHTA and CDR2 FQGNSA come from the germline V gene. This CDR3 has 15 residues. The trim removed 3 bases at V and 5 bases at J, leaving 6 bases unmatched. CDR3 protein: CASSFGNRGNEKLFF. Here the CDR3 DNA reads TGTGCCAGCAGCTTCGGGAACAGGGGAAATGAAAAACTGTTTTTT.

This chain uses TRBV19 with TRBJ2-7; tentatively, D is TRBD1 or TRBD2 (5 bases each). CDR3 length equals 17 residues. Trimming left V 3 bases short and J 3 bases short, with 21 bases between. Germline-derived CDR1 and CDR2 are LNHDA and SQIVND (reference sequence). The chain's CDR3 is CASSMFGTDLNDYEQYF. Here the CDR3 DNA reads TGTGCCAGTAGTATGTTTGGGACGGACCTAAACGACTACGAGCAGTACTTC.

This clone occurred a few times. The chain has TRBV4-3 and TRBJ1-5; D unclear. There are 14 residues in the CDR3. V dropped 0 bases and J dropped 1 base, with 4 bases sitting between them. Germline V gives CDR1 LGHNA, CDR2 YSLEER. The CDR3 loop reads CASSQDASNQPQHF. The CDR3 nucleotides read TGCGCCAGCAGCCAAGATGCGAGCAATCAGCCCCAGCATTTT.

The chain couples TRBV7-9 to TRBJ1-2; possible D gene TRBD1, 5 bases. The V and J ends lost 5 bases and 3 bases respectively, with 7 bases between them. CDR1 and CDR2 (germline): SEHNR, FQNEAQ (reference sequence). The CDR3 runs to 12 residues. CDR3 amino acids: CASSQGDYGYTF. The CDR3 DNA reads TGTGCCAGCAGCCAAGGGGACTATGGCTACACCTTC.

This clone showed up just a few times. V gene TRBV5-1 combines with J gene TRBJ2-5; TRBD2 matches 8 bases. V lost 3 bases to trimming and J lost 5 bases; unmatched junction nucleotides: 6. The CDR3 is made up of 14 amino acids. Germline V CDR1 and CDR2: SGHRS, YFSETQ. The CDR3 region is CASSSGLAGETQYF. The CDR3 nucleotides read TGCGCCAGCAGCTCCGGACTAGCCGGTGAGACCCAGTACTTC.

This chain links TRBV7-2 with TRBJ1-2; the D is unclear. Germline CDR1 reads SGHTA; CDR2 reads FQGNSA. CDR3 size: 14 residues. With 1 base removed from V and 0 bases from J, the gap between germline ends came to 6 bases. As DNA, the CDR3 is TGTGCCAGCAGCTTAGGGGGAGCTAACTATGGCTACACCTTC. Translation: CASSLGGANYGYTF.